One and the same sample provided the 8 T cell receptor beta chains below, sequenced in a study of blood T cell repertoires in COVID-19. The assay was immunoSEQ multiplex PCR, and TCRdb's table has in-frame clones only and misses some. The sample lists about 190,000 clones; 80% to 95% were seen once. Specimen: peripheral blood. These receptors were taken from a man aged 45-65 years with acute or convalescent COVID-19.

This sequence joins TRBV27 and TRBJ2-7; perhaps TRBD2 as D (6 bases). The ends were cut back, 2 bases at V and 2 bases at J, with 19 bases in the middle. Germline lookup yields CDR1 MNHEY and CDR2 SMNVEV (reference sequence). The CDR3 is 17 residues long. The CDR3 reads CASSLRGTGLTPYEQYF. The CDR3 nucleotides read TGTGCCAGCAGTTTAAGAGGGACTGGCCTCACACCCTACGAGCAGTACTTC.

The chain recombines TRBV4-2 with TRBJ2-1, with 8 positions matching TRBD2. The CDR3 has 17 residues. Germline lookup yields CDR1 LGHNA and CDR2 YNFKEQ. The ends lost 0 bases at V and 0 bases at J; junction bases unmatched: 4. The CDR3 coding sequence is TGTGCCAGCAGCCAAGATCCCGGGGGGGTCTCCTACAATGAGCAGTTCTTC. This gives the protein CASSQDPGGVSYNEQFF.

The chain uses TRBV5-6 and TRBJ2-1, with TRBD2 matching 14 bases. This CDR3 has 15 amino acids. CDR1 and CDR2 (germline): SGHDT, YYEEEE. The ends lost 4 bases at V and 9 bases at J; junction bases unmatched: 6. The CDR3 is CASSTGLAGVSEQFF. DNA for the CDR3: TGTGCCAGCAGCACGGGACTAGCGGGAGTAAGTGAGCAGTTCTTC.

There are a few counts of this clone. The J gene is TRBJ2-5, the V gene TRBV5-4; 7 bases map to TRBD1. The V and J ends lost 4 bases and 2 bases, in that order; junction bases with no gene match: 8. The germline V gene has CDR1 SGHNT and CDR2 YYREEE (reference sequence). This CDR3 has 15 amino acids. This chain's CDR3 is CASSGRTGLQETQYF. CDR3 sequence (DNA): TGTGCCAGCAGCGGACGGACAGGTCTACAAGAGACCCAGTACTTC.

V usage is TRBV6-5 and J usage is TRBJ2-5; 11 bases align to TRBD2. The J segment lost 3 bases and the V segment lost 9 bases, leaving 3 bases of the junction unmatched. The CDR3 is 13 residues long. Germline CDR1 and CDR2: MNHEY and SVGAGI. The CDR3 is CASLGLAEETQYF. The CDR3 DNA sequence: TGTGCCAGTTTGGGACTAGCGGAAGAGACCCAGTACTTC.

The gene calls are TRBV3-1 (or the pseudogene TRBV3-2) and TRBJ2-2; maybe TRBD2 (6 bases). The CDR3 is 17 amino acids. Germline V gives CDR1 LGHDT, CDR2 YNNKEL (reference sequence). V gave up 0 bases and J gave up 2 bases, with 13 bases separating them. The CDR3 loop is CASSQETGTPNTGELFF. CDR3 bases: TGTGCCAGCAGCCAAGAAACCGGGACTCCAAACACCGGGGAGCTGTTTTTT.

CDR3 residues: CASSDRGYEQYV. The CDR3 DNA follows: TGTGCCAGCAGTGACAGGGGCTACGAGCAGTACGTC. The chain employs TRBV2 and TRBJ2-7, with a weak D call TRBD1 (6 bases). The CDR3 is made up of 12 amino acids. CDR1 and CDR2 from the germline V gene are SNHLY and FYNNEI. Deletions cut 3 bases from V and 3 bases from J, with 6 bases between.

The chain employs TRBV4-1 and TRBJ1-4, with TRBD1 matching over 7 bases. This CDR3 has 14 residues. The germline V gene encodes CDR1 MGHRA and CDR2 YSYEKL. V lost 5 bases, J lost 7 bases, and 7 bases stayed unmatched. The CDR3 nucleotides read TGCGCCAGCAGCTTCCGACAGGGAAGTGAAAAACTGTTTTTT. It codes for CASSFRQGSEKLFF.